The 12 T cell receptor beta chains reported below all come from one sample, sequenced in a study of T-cell memory formation after mild COVID-19. One entry per CDR3 protein results from TCRdb running MiXCR on the 5' RACE reads. In the table there are about 290,000 distinct CDR3 sequences, approximately 16% of which are singletons. The source material was PBMCs or a T cell subset sorted from them (not recorded which). The receptors stem from a man younger than 35 who had mild COVID-19 (a few samples of this study predate the infection). Cell type and time point are not known.

This clonotype has more than one count but fewer than ten. The chain joins TRBV9 to TRBJ2-1; D is perhaps TRBD1 (6 bases). Germline lookup yields CDR1 SGDLS and CDR2 YYNGEE. Trimming cost V 2 bases and J 2 bases, with 11 bases left between them. This CDR3 region has 15 residues. CDR3 protein: CASSVTGDPYNEQFF. The CDR3 DNA follows: TGTGCCAGCAGCGTGACAGGCGACCCCTACAATGAGCAGTTCTTC.

In this sample, this clonotype turned up a few times. V is TRBV7-6 and J is TRBJ1-1; the D is unclear. The CDR3 loop spans 14 amino acids. Germline CDR1 SGHVS, CDR2 FNYEAQ. V was pared by 4 bases and J by 11 bases, with 20 bases between. The CDR3 region is CASSSTVPPYWAFF. The CDR3 nucleotides are TGTGCCAGCAGCTCAACCGTCCCTCCTTATTGGGCTTTCTTT.

This clonotype was seen only a few times. The rearrangement links TRBV7-9 to TRBJ2-1; D gene uncertain. Trimming removed 1 base from V and 9 bases from J, with 7 bases in between. Germline V lookup: CDR1 SEHNR, CDR2 FQNEAQ (reference sequence). This CDR3 has 12 amino acids. As DNA, the CDR3 is TGTGCCAGCAGCTTAGACTTAAGTGAGCAGTTCTTC. This codes for CASSLDLSEQFF.

This clonotype was counted a few times. The CDR3 here is CASRERGGQETQYF. DNA of the CDR3: TGTGCCAGCAGGGAGCGGGGGGGCCAAGAGACCCAGTACTTC. The chain employs TRBV6-6 and TRBJ2-5; 10 positions agree with TRBD2. This CDR3 is built from 14 residues. CDR1 is MNHNY and CDR2 is SVGAGI in the germline V gene (reference sequence). After removal of 6 bases from V and 1 base from J, the junction contained 2 bases not matched to a gene.

This clonotype has just a few counts. This sequence joins TRBV18 and TRBJ2-1, with 8 bases lining up with TRBD1. Germline CDR1 is KGHSH and CDR2 is LQKENI. The CDR3 totals 15 residues. The V segment lost 3 bases and the J segment 3 bases; nucleotides outside the gene matches: 4. CDR3 amino acids: CASSPMDRDYNEQFF. CDR3 nucleotides: TGTGCCAGCTCACCGATGGACAGGGACTACAATGAGCAGTTCTTC.

This clonotype was recorded at least ten times. The chain is built from TRBV12-5 and TRBJ1-1; D is undetermined. Germline V gene sequence: CDR1 LGHNT, CDR2 FRNRAP. The V end lost 5 bases, the J end lost 3 bases, and 10 bases lay between the germline ends. The CDR3 extends over 13 amino acids. The CDR3 is CASGPRRYTEAFF. For the CDR3, the DNA is TGTGCTAGTGGTCCCCGGAGGTACACTGAAGCTTTCTTT.

This clonotype was observed a handful of times. This chain connects TRBV7-8 to TRBJ1-1; D is unresolved. The length of the CDR3 is 16 residues. V was shortened by 5 bases and J by 8 bases, with 24 bases between the two germline ends. Germline assignment: CDR1 SGHVS and CDR2 FQNEAQ. The CDR3 loop reads CASSPRASYANSEAFF. In DNA form, the CDR3 reads TGTGCCAGCAGCCCTAGGGCCAGTTATGCCAATTCCGAAGCTTTCTTT.

The chain couples TRBV28 to TRBJ1-5; D gene uncertain. The CDR3 runs 13 residues. Germline CDR1 reads MDHEN; CDR2 reads SYDVKM. The V end lost 6 bases, the J end lost 2 bases, and 8 bases lay between the germline ends. The CDR3 protein is CASREVGNQPQHF. The CDR3 nucleotides read TGTGCCAGCAGGGAGGTCGGCAATCAGCCCCAGCATTTT.

The rearrangement uses TRBV5-1 and TRBJ2-3, with D possibly matching TRBD1 (6 bases). This CDR3 comprises 18 residues. The germline V and J ends were trimmed by 4 bases and 1 base, with 22 bases remaining between them. Germline values: CDR1 SGHRS, CDR2 YFSETQ. CDR3 coding DNA: TGCGCCAGCAGCCCAAACCCGGGACACCGATATGGCACAGATACGCAGTATTTT. Protein: CASSPNPGHRYGTDTQYF. Full variable domain (outside the CDR3, taken from reference TRBV5-1 and TRBJ2-3): KAGVTQTPRYLIKTRGQQVTLSCSPISGHRSVSWYQQTPGQGLQFLFEYFSETQRNKGNFPGRFSGRQFSNSRSEMNVSTLELGDSALYLCASSPNPGHRYGTDTQYFGPGTRLTVL.

There are a few counts of this clonotype. The V gene is TRBV7-9, the J gene TRBJ1-5, with D perhaps TRBD1 (5 bases). Trimming removed 2 bases at V and 5 bases at J, with 10 bases between. This CDR3 spans 14 amino acids. Germline values: CDR1 SEHNR, CDR2 FQNEAQ (reference sequence). CDR3 nucleotides: TGTGCCAGCAGCTTATCAGGGACCCATCAGCCCCAGCATTTT. Translation gives CASSLSGTHQPQHF.

This clonotype occurred many times. This sequence joins TRBV7-2 and TRBJ1-5; D uncertain. The CDR3 length is 13 residues. The germline gives CDR1 SGHTA, CDR2 FQGNSA. The ends were cut back, 4 bases at V and 0 bases at J, with 4 bases in the middle. DNA for the CDR3: TGTGCCAGCAGCTCATATAGCAATCAGCCCCAGCATTTT. Encoded protein: CASSSYSNQPQHF.

The chain recombines TRBV4-1 with TRBJ1-5; 12 nucleotides line up with TRBD1. The CDR3 totals 18 residues. Germline V gene lookup returns CDR1 MGHRA and CDR2 YSYEKL. J gave up 6 bases and V 0 bases, and 9 bases lay outside the gene matches. The chain's CDR3 is CASSQDQGQGAGRQPQHF. DNA for the CDR3: TGCGCCAGCAGCCAAGATCAGGGACAGGGGGCGGGTCGTCAGCCCCAGCATTTT.